This is a list of T cell receptor beta chains from one sample in a study of blood T cell repertoires in COVID-19. Sequencing used immunoSEQ multiplex PCR; TCRdb keeps in-frame clones, though not all of them. This table has about 210,000 clones, around 83% appearing once. Sequenced material: peripheral blood. The receptors derive from a man aged 50-59 years with active or convalescent COVID-19. Each CDR3 is given with its conserved first and last residue. The D gene is left open where the match is weak. For some rows the clone size is stated as once, few or many, or as a class when expanded; others skip it.

v_gene: TRBV5-8
j_gene: TRBJ2-1
abundance: once
d_gene: -
CDR3aa: CASSLFSVSSYNEQFF
CDR3nt: TGTGCCAGCAGCTTGTTTTCGGTAAGCTCCTACAATGAGCAGTTCTTC

v_gene: TRBV29-1
j_gene: TRBJ2-5
abundance: -
d_gene: -
CDR3aa: CSVGIGATTFQETQYF
CDR3nt: TGCAGCGTTGGAATAGGGGCGACCACTTTTCAAGAGACCCAGTACTTC

v_gene: TRBV7-9
j_gene: TRBJ2-1
abundance: -
d_gene: TRBD2
CDR3aa: CASSRLAGSWNEQFF
CDR3nt: TGTGCCAGCAGCCGACTAGCGGGATCGTGGAATGAGCAGTTCTTC

v_gene: TRBV30
j_gene: TRBJ2-7
abundance: once
d_gene: -
CDR3aa: CAWSVGPGHPSYEQYF
CDR3nt: TGTGCCTGGAGTGTAGGACCGGGACACCCTTCCTACGAGCAGTACTTC

v_gene: TRBV5-4
j_gene: TRBJ2-6
abundance: -
d_gene: -
CDR3aa: CASSLDRAVGANVLTF
CDR3nt: TGTGCCAGCAGCTTGGACAGGGCAGTTGGGGCCAACGTCCTGACTTTC

v_gene: TRBV7-9
j_gene: TRBJ1-6
abundance: -
d_gene: -
CDR3aa: CASSPGGADDNSPLHF
CDR3nt: TGTGCCAGCAGCCCCGGGGGGGCAGATGATAATTCACCCCTCCACTTT

v_gene: TRBV6-6
j_gene: TRBJ2-2
abundance: -
d_gene: TRBD2
CDR3aa: CASRPPGLVTGELFF
CDR3nt: TGTGCCAGCAGACCCCCTGGACTAGTCACCGGGGAGCTGTTTTTT

v_gene: TRBV30
j_gene: TRBJ1-5
abundance: -
d_gene: TRBD1
CDR3aa: CAWSGTGDQPQHF
CDR3nt: TGTGCCTGGAGCGGGACAGGCGATCAGCCCCAGCATTTT

v_gene: TRBV7-9
j_gene: TRBJ1-2
abundance: -
d_gene: TRBD1
CDR3aa: CATWGQGASNYGYTF
CDR3nt: TGTGCCACGTGGGGACAGGGGGCCTCTAACTATGGCTACACCTTC

v_gene: TRBV7-2
j_gene: TRBJ1-5
abundance: -
d_gene: -
CDR3aa: CASSSPQDSYSNQPQHF
CDR3nt: TGTGCCAGCAGCTCACCCCAGGACAGCTATAGCAATCAGCCCCAGCATTTT

v_gene: TRBV5-1
j_gene: TRBJ2-3
abundance: once
d_gene: -
CDR3aa: CASGASTDTQYF
CDR3nt: TGCGCCAGCGGGGCCAGCACAGATACGCAGTATTTT